This entry concerns a single T cell receptor beta chain. Method: immunoSEQ multiplex PCR; TCRdb's copy keeps in-frame clones and lacks some. Here the sample spans roughly 42,000 clones, 85% to 95% being singletons. The data are from a study of T cell changes during pregnancy in multiple sclerosis. The ends lost 2 bases at V and 6 bases at J; junction bases unmatched: 13. CDR1 and CDR2 from the germline V gene are SGHTS and YDEGEE. This CDR3 is built from 19 residues. The chain employs TRBV5-8 and TRBJ2-6; TRBD1 matches 11 bases. The source was CD4+ T cells from peripheral blood mononuclear cells, collected after pregnancy. The TCR comes from a female donor with multiple sclerosis, enrolled in a pregnancy study. In DNA, the CDR3 is TGTGCCAGCAGCTTATTTCCCGGGACAGGGGGAGGTGAGGCCAACGTCCTGACTTTC. It specifies CASSLFPGTGGGEANVLTF.